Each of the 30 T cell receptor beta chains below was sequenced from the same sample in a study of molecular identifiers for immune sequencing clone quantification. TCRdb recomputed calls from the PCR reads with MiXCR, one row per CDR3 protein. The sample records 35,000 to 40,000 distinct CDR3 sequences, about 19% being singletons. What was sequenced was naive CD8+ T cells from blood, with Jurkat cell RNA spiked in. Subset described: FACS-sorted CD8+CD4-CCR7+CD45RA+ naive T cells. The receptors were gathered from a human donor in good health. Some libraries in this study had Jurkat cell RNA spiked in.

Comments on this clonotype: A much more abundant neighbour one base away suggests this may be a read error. CDR3 amino acids: CAGSLGRTGGPTQPQHF. Here the CDR3 DNA reads TGTGCCGGCAGCTTAGGGCGGACAGGGGGCCCTACTCAGCCCCAGCATTTT. The chain employs TRBV7-8 and TRBJ1-5, with TRBD1 matching 11 bases. CDR3 length equals 17 residues. Germline CDR1 is SGHVS and CDR2 is FQNEAQ. The full variable domain, completed using reference TRBV7-8 and TRBJ1-5, is GAGVSQSPRYKVAKRGQDVALRCDPISGHVSLFWYQQALGQGPEFLTYFQNEAQLDKSGLPSDRFFAERPEGSVSTLKIQRTQQEDSAVYLCAGSLGRTGGPTQPQHFGDGTRLSIL.

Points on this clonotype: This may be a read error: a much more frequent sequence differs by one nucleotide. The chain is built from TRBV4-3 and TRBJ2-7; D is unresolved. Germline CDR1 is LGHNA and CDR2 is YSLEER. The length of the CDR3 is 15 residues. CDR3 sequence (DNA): TGCGCCGGCAGCCAAGTCACCGGCGGAGCCTACGAGCAGTACTTC. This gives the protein CAGSQVTGGAYEQYF.

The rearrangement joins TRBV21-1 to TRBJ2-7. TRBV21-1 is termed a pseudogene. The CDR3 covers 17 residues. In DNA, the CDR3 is TGTGCCAGCAGCAAAGAAAGAACGGACCTTTTTGGGTACGAGCAGTACTTC. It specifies CASSKERTDLFGYEQYF.

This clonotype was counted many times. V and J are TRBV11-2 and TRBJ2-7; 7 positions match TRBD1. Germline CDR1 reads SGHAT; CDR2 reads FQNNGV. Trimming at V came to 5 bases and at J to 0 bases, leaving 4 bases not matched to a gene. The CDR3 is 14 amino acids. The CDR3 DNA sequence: TGTGCCAGCAGCAGGGGGCCCAACTCCTACGAGCAGTACTTC. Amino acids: CASSRGPNSYEQYF.

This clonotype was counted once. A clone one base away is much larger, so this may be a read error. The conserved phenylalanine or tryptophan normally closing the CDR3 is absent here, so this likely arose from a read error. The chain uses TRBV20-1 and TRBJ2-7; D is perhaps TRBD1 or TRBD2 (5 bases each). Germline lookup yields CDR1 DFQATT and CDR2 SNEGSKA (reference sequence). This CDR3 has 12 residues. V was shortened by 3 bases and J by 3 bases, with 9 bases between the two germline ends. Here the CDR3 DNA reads TGCAGTGCTAGGGGACCAGTCTACGAGCAGTACCTC. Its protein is CSARGPVYEQYL.

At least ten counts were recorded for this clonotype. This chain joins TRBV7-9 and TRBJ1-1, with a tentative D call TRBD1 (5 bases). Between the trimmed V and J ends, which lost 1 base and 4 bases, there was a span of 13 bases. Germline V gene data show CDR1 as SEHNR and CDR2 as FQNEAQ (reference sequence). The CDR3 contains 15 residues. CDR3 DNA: TGTGCCAGCAGCTTAGTTCTGATCGGGGGCACTGAAGCTTTCTTT. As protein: CASSLVLIGGTEAFF. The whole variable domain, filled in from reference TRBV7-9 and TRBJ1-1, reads DTGVSQNPRHKITKRGQNVTFRCDPISEHNRLYWYRQTLGQGPEFLTYFQNEAQLEKSRLLSDRFSAERPKGSFSTLEIQRTEQGDSAMYLCASSLVLIGGTEAFFGQGTRLTVV.

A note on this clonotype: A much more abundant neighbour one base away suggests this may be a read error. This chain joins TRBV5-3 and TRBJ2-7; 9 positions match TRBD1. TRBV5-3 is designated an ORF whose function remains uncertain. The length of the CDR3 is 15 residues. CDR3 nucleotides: TGTGCCAGCAGCTTTGGACAGGGGCACTCCTACGGGCAGTACTTC. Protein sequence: CASSFGQGHSYGQYF.

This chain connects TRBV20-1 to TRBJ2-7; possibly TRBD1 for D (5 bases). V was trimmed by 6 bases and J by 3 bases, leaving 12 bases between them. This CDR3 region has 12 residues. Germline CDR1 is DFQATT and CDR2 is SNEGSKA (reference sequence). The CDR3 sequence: CSAIRGNYEQYF. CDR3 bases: TGCAGTGCCATTAGGGGCAACTACGAGCAGTACTTC.

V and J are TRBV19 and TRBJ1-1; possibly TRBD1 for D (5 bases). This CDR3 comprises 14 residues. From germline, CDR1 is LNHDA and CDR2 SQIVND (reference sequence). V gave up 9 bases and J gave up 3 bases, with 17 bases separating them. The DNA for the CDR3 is TGTGCCAGCAGAACGACAGACTTCGACACTGAAGCTTTCTTT. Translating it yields CASRTTDFDTEAFF.

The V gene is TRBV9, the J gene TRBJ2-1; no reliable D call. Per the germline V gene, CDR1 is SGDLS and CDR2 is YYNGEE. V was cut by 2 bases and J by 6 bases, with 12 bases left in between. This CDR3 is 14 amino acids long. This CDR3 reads CASSVVGDGNEQFF. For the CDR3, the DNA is TGTGCCAGCAGCGTGGTTGGGGATGGCAATGAGCAGTTCTTC.

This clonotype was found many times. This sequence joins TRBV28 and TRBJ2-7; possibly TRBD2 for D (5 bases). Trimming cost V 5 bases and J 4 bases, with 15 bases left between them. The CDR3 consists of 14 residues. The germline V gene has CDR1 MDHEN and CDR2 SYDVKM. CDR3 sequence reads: CASSGGLGGYEQYF. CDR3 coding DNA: TGTGCCAGCAGTGGCGGACTCGGTGGGTACGAGCAGTACTTC.

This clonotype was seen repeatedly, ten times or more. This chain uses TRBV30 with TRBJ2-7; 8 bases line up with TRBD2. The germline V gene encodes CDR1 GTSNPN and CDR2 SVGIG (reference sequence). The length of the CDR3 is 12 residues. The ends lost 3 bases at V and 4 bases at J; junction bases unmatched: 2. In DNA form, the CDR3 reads TGTGCCTGGAGCCGCGGGGGGTACGAGCAGTACTTC. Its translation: CAWSRGGYEQYF. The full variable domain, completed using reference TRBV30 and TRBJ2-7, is SQTIHQWPATLVQPVGSPLSLECTVEGTSNPNLYWYRQAAGRGLQLLFYSVGIGQISSEVPQNLSASRPQDRQFILSSKKLLLSDSGFYLCAWSRGGYEQYFGPGTRLTVT.

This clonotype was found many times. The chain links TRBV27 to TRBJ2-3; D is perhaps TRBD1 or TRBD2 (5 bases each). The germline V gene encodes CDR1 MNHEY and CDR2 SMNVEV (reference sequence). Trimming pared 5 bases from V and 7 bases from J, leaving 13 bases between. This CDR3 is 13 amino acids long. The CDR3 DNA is TGTGCCAGCAGTGCCGGGACGCACAATACGCAGTATTTT. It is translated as CASSAGTHNTQYF.

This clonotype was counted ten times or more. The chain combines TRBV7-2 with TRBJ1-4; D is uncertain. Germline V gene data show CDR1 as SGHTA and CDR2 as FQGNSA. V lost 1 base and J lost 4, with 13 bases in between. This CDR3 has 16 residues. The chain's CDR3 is CASSLVNTARNEKLFF. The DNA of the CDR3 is TGTGCCAGCAGCTTAGTGAACACGGCGCGTAATGAAAAACTGTTTTTT. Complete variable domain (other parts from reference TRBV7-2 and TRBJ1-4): GAGVSQSPSNKVTEKGKDVELRCDPISGHTALYWYRQSLGQGLEFLIYFQGNSAPDKSGLPSDRFSAERTGGSVSTLTIQRTQQEDSAVYLCASSLVNTARNEKLFFGSGTQLSVL.

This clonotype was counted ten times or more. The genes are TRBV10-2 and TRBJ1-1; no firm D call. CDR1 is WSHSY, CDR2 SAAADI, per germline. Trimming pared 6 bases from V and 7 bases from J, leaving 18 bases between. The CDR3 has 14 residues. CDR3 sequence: CASSTIRTGNEAFF. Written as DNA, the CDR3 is TGCGCCAGCAGCACAATTCGGACGGGCAATGAAGCTTTCTTT.

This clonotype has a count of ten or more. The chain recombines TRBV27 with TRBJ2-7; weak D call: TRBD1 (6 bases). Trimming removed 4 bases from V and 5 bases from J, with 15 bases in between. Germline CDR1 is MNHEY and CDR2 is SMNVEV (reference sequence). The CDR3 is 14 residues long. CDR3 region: CASSYQGTGHEQYF. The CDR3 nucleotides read TGTGCCAGCAGTTATCAGGGGACGGGTCACGAGCAGTACTTC.

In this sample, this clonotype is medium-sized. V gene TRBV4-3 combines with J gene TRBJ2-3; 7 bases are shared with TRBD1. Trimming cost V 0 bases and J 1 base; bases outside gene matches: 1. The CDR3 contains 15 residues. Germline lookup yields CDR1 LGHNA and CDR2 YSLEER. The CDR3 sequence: CASSQDDRGTDTQYF. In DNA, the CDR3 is TGCGCCAGCAGCCAAGATGACAGGGGCACAGATACGCAGTATTTT.

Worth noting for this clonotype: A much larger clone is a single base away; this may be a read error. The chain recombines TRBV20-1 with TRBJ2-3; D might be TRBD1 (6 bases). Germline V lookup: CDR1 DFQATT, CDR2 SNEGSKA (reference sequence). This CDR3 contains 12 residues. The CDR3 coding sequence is TGCGGTGCTAAAGACTGGGACAATACGCAGTATTTT. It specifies CGAKDWDNTQYF.

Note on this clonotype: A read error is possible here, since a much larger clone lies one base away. The CDR3 spells CATSGDLALADTQYF. The CDR3 DNA reads as TGTGCCACCAGCGGAGATCTGGCGTTGGCAGATACGCAGTATTTT. The chain employs TRBV15 and TRBJ2-3; D unclear. The germline V gene has CDR1 LNHNV and CDR2 YYDKDF (reference sequence). The CDR3 runs to 15 residues.

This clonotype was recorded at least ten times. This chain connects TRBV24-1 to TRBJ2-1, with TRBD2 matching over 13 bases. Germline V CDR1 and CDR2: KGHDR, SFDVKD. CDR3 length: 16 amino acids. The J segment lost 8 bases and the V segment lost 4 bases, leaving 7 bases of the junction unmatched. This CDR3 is CATSEGTSGDFYEQFF. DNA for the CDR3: TGTGCCACCAGTGAGGGGACTAGCGGGGATTTCTATGAGCAGTTCTTC.

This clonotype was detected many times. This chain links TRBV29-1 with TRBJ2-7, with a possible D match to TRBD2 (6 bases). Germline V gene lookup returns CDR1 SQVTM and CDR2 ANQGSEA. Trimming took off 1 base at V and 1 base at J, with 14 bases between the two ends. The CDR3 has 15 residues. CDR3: CSVEVPGGMSYEQYF. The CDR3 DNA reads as TGCAGCGTTGAAGTCCCCGGGGGAATGTCCTACGAGCAGTACTTC.

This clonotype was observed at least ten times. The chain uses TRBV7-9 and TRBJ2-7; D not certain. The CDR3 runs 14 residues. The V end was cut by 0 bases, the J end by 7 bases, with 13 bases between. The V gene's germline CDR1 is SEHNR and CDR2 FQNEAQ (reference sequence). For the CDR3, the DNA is TGTGCCAGCAGCTTAGCGCAACTGGGGTCAGAGCAGTACTTC. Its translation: CASSLAQLGSEQYF.

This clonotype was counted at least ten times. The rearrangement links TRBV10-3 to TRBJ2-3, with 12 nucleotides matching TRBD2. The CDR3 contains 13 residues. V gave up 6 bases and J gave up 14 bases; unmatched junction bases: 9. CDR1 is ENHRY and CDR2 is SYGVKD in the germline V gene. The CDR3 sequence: CAISPATSGRSYF. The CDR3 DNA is TGTGCCATCAGCCCCGCAACTAGCGGGAGGTCGTATTTT.

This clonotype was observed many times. The CDR3 sequence is CASSSDTFAETQYF. The DNA of the CDR3 is TGTGCCAGCAGCTCGGACACCTTCGCAGAGACCCAGTACTTC. The chain links TRBV7-2 to TRBJ2-5; possible D gene TRBD1, 5 bases. The CDR3 sequence is 14 residues long. Germline V lookup: CDR1 SGHTA, CDR2 FQGNSA. With 4 bases removed from V and 4 bases from J, the gap between germline ends came to 13 bases.

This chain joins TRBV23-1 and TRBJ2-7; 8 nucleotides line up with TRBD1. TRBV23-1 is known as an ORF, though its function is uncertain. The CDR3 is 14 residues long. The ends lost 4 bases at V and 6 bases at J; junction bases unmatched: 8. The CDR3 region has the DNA TGCGCCAGCAGTCGAATCGGACAGGGAGGCGAGCAGTACTTC. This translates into CASSRIGQGGEQYF.

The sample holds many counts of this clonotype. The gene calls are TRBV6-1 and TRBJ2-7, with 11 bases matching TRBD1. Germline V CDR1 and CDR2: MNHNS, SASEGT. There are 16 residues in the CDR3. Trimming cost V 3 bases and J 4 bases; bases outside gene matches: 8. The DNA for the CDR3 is TGTGCCAGCAGTGACCCTGGACAGGGGGCCGGGTACGAGCAGTACTTC. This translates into CASSDPGQGAGYEQYF.

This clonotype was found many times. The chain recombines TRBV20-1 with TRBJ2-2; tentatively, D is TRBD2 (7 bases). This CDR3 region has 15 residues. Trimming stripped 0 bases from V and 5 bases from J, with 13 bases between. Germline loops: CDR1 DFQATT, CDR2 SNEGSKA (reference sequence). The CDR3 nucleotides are TGCAGTGCTAGAGATTGGGGGGGGCCTACCGGGGAGCTGTTTTTT. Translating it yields CSARDWGGPTGELFF.

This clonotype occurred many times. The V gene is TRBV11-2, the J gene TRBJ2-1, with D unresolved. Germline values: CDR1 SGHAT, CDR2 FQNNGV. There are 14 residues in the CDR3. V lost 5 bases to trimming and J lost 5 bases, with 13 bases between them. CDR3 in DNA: TGTGCCAGCAGCCCCCTTGGACCCGACAATGAGCAGTTCTTC. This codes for CASSPLGPDNEQFF.

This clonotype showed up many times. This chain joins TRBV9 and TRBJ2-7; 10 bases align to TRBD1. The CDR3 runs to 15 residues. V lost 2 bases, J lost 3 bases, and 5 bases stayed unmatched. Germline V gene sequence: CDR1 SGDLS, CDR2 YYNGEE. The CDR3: CASSVDRGRDYEQYF. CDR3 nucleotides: TGTGCCAGCAGCGTTGACAGGGGGCGAGACTACGAGCAGTACTTC.

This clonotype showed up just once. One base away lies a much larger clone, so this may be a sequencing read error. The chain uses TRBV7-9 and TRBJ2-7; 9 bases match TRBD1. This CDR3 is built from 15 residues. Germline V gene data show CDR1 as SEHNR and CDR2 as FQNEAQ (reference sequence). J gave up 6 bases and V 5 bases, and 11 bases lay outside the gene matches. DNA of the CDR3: TGTGCCAGCAGCGCACGCCGGGACAGGGAGTCCGAGCAGTACTTC. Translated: CASSARRDRESEQYF.